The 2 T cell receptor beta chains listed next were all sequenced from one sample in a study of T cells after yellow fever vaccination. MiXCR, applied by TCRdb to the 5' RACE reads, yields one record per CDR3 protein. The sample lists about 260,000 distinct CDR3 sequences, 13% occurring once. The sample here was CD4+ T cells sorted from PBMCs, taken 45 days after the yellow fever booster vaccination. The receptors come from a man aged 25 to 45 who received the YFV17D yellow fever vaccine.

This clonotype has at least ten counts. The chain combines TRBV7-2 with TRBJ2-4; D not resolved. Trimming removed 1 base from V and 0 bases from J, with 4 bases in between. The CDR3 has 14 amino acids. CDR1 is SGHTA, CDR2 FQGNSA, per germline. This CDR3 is CASSLDPAKNIQYF. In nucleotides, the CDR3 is TGTGCCAGCAGCTTAGACCCAGCCAAAAACATTCAGTACTTC.

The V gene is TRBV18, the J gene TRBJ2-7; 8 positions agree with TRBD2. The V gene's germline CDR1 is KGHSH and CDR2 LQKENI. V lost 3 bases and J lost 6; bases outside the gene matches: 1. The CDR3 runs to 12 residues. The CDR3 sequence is CASSPAGGEQYF. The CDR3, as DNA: TGTGCCAGCTCACCCGCGGGAGGCGAGCAGTACTTC.